This T cell receptor beta chain was obtained from a study of STAT5B mutations in CD4+ large granular lymphocyte leukemia. With respect to this clone: What it binds is unknown.

Trimming stripped 2 bases from V and 0 bases from J, with 6 bases between. The CDR3 extends over 14 amino acids. CDR1 is SGHTA, CDR2 FQGTGA, per germline. Regarding the study as a whole: No patients shared main leukemic clonotypes, though roughly 25% appeared at low frequency elsewhere. Compared with healthy controls (2/35), patient top clones favored TRBV06 (8/27).

This was a survey-level run. Clones were sequenced by immunoSEQ multiplex PCR, and TCRdb holds only the in-frame ones, with some missing. In the table there are about 3,600 clones, about 77% of which are singletons. The sequence was collected from a man aged 55 to 70 with CD4+ T-cell large granular lymphocyte leukemia. Sample: PBMCs. The chain has TRBV7-3 and TRBJ2-3; D not certain. The DNA of the CDR3 is TGTGCCAGCAGCTTATTATATAGCACAGATACGCAGTATTTT. It encodes CASSLLYSTDTQYF. The whole variable domain, remainder taken from reference TRBV7-3 and TRBJ2-3, is GAGVSQTPSNKVTEKGKYVELRCDPISGHTALYWYRQSLGQGPEFLIYFQGTGAADDSGLPNDRFFAVRPEGSVSTLKIQRTERGDSAVYLCASSLLYSTDTQYFGPGTRLTVL.